A single TCR beta chain is shown here with its context. The data were taken from a study of CD8 T cells in Susac syndrome. When the RNA was reverse transcribed, random hexamers were used with an input of about 0.5 to 1 ug. The TCR beta CDR3 was amplified by immunoSEQ multiplex PCR across 54 Vbeta, 13 Jbeta. TCRdb called the immunoSEQ multiplex PCR reads again in MiXCR, with one record for every CDR3 protein. The data contain 150,000 to 180,000 distinct CDR3 sequences, approximately 93% of them singletons. Losses at the gene ends were 7 bases for V and 6 bases for J; bases not matched to a gene: 7. The germline CDR1 and CDR2 sequences are SQVTM and ANQGSEA. The CDR3 spans 13 residues.

Source material: CD8+ T cells from PBMCs. The clonotype was recovered from a human donor with multiple sclerosis. This chain uses TRBV29-1 with TRBJ2-1; 9 nucleotides line up with TRBD2. The CDR3 DNA is TGCAGCGCAAGCGGGGGGCCTTTCAATGAGCAGTTCTTC. Its protein product is CSASGGPFNEQFF.